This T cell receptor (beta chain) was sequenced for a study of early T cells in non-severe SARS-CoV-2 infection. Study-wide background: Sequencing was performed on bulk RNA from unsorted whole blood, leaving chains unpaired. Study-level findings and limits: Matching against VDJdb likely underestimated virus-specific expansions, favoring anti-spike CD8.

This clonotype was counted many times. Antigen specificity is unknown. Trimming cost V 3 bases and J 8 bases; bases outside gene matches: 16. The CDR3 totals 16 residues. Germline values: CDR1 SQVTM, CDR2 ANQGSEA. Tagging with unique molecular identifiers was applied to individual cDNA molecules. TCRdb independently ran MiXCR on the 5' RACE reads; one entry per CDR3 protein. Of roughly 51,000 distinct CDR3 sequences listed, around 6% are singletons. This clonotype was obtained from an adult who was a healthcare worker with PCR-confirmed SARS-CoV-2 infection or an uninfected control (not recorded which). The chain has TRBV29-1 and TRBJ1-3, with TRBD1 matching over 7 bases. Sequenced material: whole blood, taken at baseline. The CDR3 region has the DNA TGCAGCGTTGAGGCCCTTGGGACAGCCACGAAGGACACCATATATTTT. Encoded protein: CSVEALGTATKDTIYF.